This T cell receptor beta chain was recorded in a study of cytomegalovirus exposure and HLA in healthy donors. In germline, CDR1 is MDHEN, CDR2 SYDVKM. Trimming at V came to 3 bases and at J to 9 bases, leaving 4 bases not matched to a gene. The CDR3 sequence is 14 residues long. Method: immunoSEQ multiplex PCR; TCRdb's copy keeps in-frame clones and lacks some. The sample holds around 150,000 clones, about 89% seen once. The chain links TRBV28 to TRBJ2-1; 11 bases fit TRBD2. The sequence was collected from a woman between 18 and 30 years old in good health and CMV-seropositive. The specimen sequenced was PBMCs. The CDR3, as DNA: TGTGCCAGCAGTTTCGGGACTAGCGGTTTTGAGCAGTTCTTC. It encodes CASSFGTSGFEQFF.